This T cell receptor (beta chain) derives from a study of cytomegalovirus exposure and HLA in healthy donors. In the study overall: Of all 400 or so donors who were genotyped, under 90% belonged to the Caucasian-associated ancestry cluster.

Points from the study as a whole: In a later analysis, a missense DCLRE1C variant was linked to TCR beta V- and J-gene trimming. A later analysis found common viral pathogens apparently linked to several of the most significant clusters.

Remarks on this clone: Its target is not known. Other DNA sequences from this sample encode an identical CDR3 as well.

The PCR was carried out with 60 Vbeta primers and 13 Jbeta primers. As originally analysed: Some 11 million of the roughly 80 million unique TCR beta chains counted in a later analysis were shared. Method: immunoSEQ multiplex PCR; TCRdb's copy keeps in-frame clones and lacks some. V, J and clone size were drawn from that table, and D and trimming were deduced from the DNA. The table has roughly 160,000 clones, around four fifths seen once. The sequenced sample consisted of PBMCs. This TCR derives from a woman aged 45-60 years in good health and CMV-seropositive.

The CDR3 region is CASSPWPKDRGFTEAFF. CDR3 DNA: TGTGCCAGTAGCCCCTGGCCTAAGGACAGGGGATTTACTGAAGCTTTCTTT. The chain couples TRBV11-2 to TRBJ1-1, with 9 positions matching TRBD1. In germline, CDR1 is SGHAT, CDR2 FQNNGV. CDR3 length equals 17 residues. Losses at the gene ends were 9 bases for V and 5 bases for J; bases not matched to a gene: 19.